The next 25 T cell receptor beta chains were all read from a single sample in a study of blood T cell repertoires in COVID-19. Libraries were prepared by immunoSEQ multiplex PCR; TCRdb keeps only in-frame clonotypes and omits some of them. Of roughly 100,000 clones in the sample, roughly nine tenths are singletons; the top ten hold approximately 17%. Source material: peripheral blood. The receptors shown here come from a woman aged 80 or older in a cohort sampled during active COVID-19.

The V call is TRBV5-4, the J call TRBJ1-2, with TRBD1 as a possible D gene (5 bases). Germline CDR1 is SGHNT and CDR2 is YYREEE (reference sequence). V dropped 0 bases and J dropped 3 bases, with 9 bases sitting between them. CDR3 size: 14 residues. CDR3 loop: CASSLGIRDYGYTF. CDR3 coding DNA: TGTGCCAGCAGCTTGGGTATCAGGGACTATGGCTACACCTTC. The complete variable domain, with remaining parts taken from reference TRBV5-4 and TRBJ1-2, reads ETGVTQSPTHLIKTRGQQVTLRCSSQSGHNTVSWYQQALGQGPQFIFQYYREEENGRGNFPPRFSGLQFPNYSSELNVNALELDDSALYLCASSLGIRDYGYTFGSGTRLTVV.

The V gene is TRBV6-4, the J gene TRBJ1-4; D possibly corresponds to TRBD1 (6 bases). In germline, CDR1 is MRHNA, CDR2 SNTAGT. V dropped 6 bases and J dropped 0 bases, with 11 bases sitting between them. This CDR3 is built from 15 residues. CDR3 nucleotides: TGTGCCAGCAGGAGGACAGTCGCAACTAATGAAAAACTGTTTTTT. It is translated as CASRRTVATNEKLFF.

The chain is built from TRBV19 and TRBJ2-7; TRBD1 matches at 7 bases. CDR3 size: 15 residues. Germline V gene data show CDR1 as LNHDA and CDR2 as SQIVND (reference sequence). The junction had 4 bases not matched to a gene; V was cut back by 0 bases and J by 2 bases. The CDR3 DNA reads TGTGCCAGTAGTATAGAAGGGACAGTTACCTACGAGCAGTACTTC. Protein sequence: CASSIEGTVTYEQYF.

V gene TRBV24-1 combines with J gene TRBJ2-3; a weak D match, TRBD2 (5 bases). V lost 9 bases, J lost 0 bases, and 12 bases lay in between. Germline CDR1 and CDR2: KGHDR and SFDVKD. This CDR3 contains 14 residues. The CDR3 nucleotides read TGTGCCACCGCGAACTCGGGGAGCACAGATACGCAGTATTTT. It is translated as CATANSGSTDTQYF.

The V call is TRBV7-2, the J call TRBJ2-3; 9 positions match TRBD2. Germline V lookup: CDR1 SGHTA, CDR2 FQGNSA. This CDR3 is 17 amino acids long. With V trimmed by 5 bases and J by 6 bases, 15 bases remained unmatched. CDR3 in amino acids: CASSVGVRLAGFDTQYF. DNA for the CDR3: TGTGCCAGCAGCGTAGGGGTTAGGCTAGCGGGATTCGATACGCAGTATTTT. Drawing the rest from reference TRBV7-2 and TRBJ2-3, the complete variable domain is GAGVSQSPSNKVTEKGKDVELRCDPISGHTALYWYRQSLGQGLEFLIYFQGNSAPDKSGLPSDRFSAERTGGSVSTLTIQRTQQEDSAVYLCASSVGVRLAGFDTQYFGPGTRLTVL.

The genes are TRBV18 and TRBJ1-5; 7 bases line up with TRBD1. Germline lookup yields CDR1 KGHSH and CDR2 LQKENI. CDR3 length: 12 amino acids. The V and J ends lost 9 bases and 5 bases, in that order; junction bases with no gene match: 4. This chain's CDR3 is CASSGGDQPQHF. The CDR3 bases are TGTGCCAGTTCAGGGGGGGATCAGCCCCAGCATTTT. The full variable domain, completed using reference TRBV18 and TRBJ1-5, is NAGVMQNPRHLVRRRGQEARLRCSPMKGHSHVYWYRQLPEEGLKFMVYLQKENIIDESGMPKERFSAEFPKEGPSILRIQQVVRGDSAAYFCASSGGDQPQHFGDGTRLSIL.

The V call is TRBV19, the J call TRBJ1-6; 9 bases are shared with TRBD1. J was trimmed by 10 bases and V by 7 bases; bases with no gene match: 8. Per germline, CDR1 LNHDA and CDR2 SQIVND (reference sequence). The CDR3 consists of 14 residues. The CDR3 DNA follows: TGTGCCAGTAACCAACAGGGGGCAGACTCACCCCTCCACTTT. It yields the protein CASNQQGADSPLHF.

The CDR3 spells CASSESGKSHEQYF. The CDR3 nucleotides read TGTGCCAGCAGTGAATCAGGTAAAAGCCACGAGCAGTACTTC. This chain links TRBV25-1 with TRBJ2-7; D is unclear. CDR1 is MGHDK, CDR2 SYGVNS, per germline. The CDR3 length is 14 residues. With 1 base removed from V and 5 bases from J, the gap between germline ends came to 12 bases.

The rearrangement uses TRBV5-6 and TRBJ2-7, with 7 bases lining up with TRBD1. The germline V gene has CDR1 SGHDT and CDR2 YYEEEE. This CDR3 is built from 15 residues. The V gene end was trimmed by 7 bases and the J gene end by 0 bases; junction bases not matched to a gene: 10. The CDR3 DNA reads as TGTGCCAGCTGCTACGACAGGGAGACCTCCTACGAGCAGTACTTC. Amino acid sequence: CASCYDRETSYEQYF.

The gene calls are TRBV2 and TRBJ2-5, with 9 bases fitting TRBD2. This CDR3 comprises 13 residues. Germline V lookup: CDR1 SNHLY, CDR2 FYNNEI. V lost 7 bases to trimming and J lost 4 bases; unmatched junction nucleotides: 4. CDR3 amino acids: CASTGGGAETQYF. CDR3 nucleotides: TGTGCCAGCACAGGCGGGGGGGCAGAGACCCAGTACTTC. Variable domain in full (rest from reference TRBV2 and TRBJ2-5): EPEVTQTPSHQVTQMGQEVILRCVPISNHLYFYWYRQILGQKVEFLVSFYNNEISEKSEIFDDQFSVERPDGSNFTLKIRSTKLEDSAMYFCASTGGGAETQYFGPGTRLLVL.

The gene calls are TRBV25-1 and TRBJ1-2, with 9 positions matching TRBD1. There are 18 residues in the CDR3. The V segment lost 1 base and the J segment 4 bases; nucleotides outside the gene matches: 13. Germline values: CDR1 MGHDK, CDR2 SYGVNS. The chain's CDR3 is CASSEWGQGPIYGYGYTF. CDR3 sequence (DNA): TGTGCCAGCAGTGAATGGGGACAGGGACCTATTTACGGCTATGGCTACACCTTC.

The chain combines TRBV11-2 with TRBJ2-2; the match to TRBD2 covers 9 bases. In germline, CDR1 is SGHAT, CDR2 FQNNGV. J was trimmed by 6 bases and V by 2 bases; bases with no gene match: 4. The CDR3 sequence is 15 residues long. CDR3 nucleotides: TGTGCCAGCAGCTTATCACTAGCGGGTCCCGGGGAGCTGTTTTTT. Translating it yields CASSLSLAGPGELFF.

J is TRBJ1-1 and V is TRBV12-3 or TRBV12-4; a possible D gene is TRBD1 (6 bases). The CDR3 is 13 amino acids. V lost 4 bases, J lost 3 bases, and 9 bases lay in between. This CDR3 reads CASSWQGYTEAFF. CDR3 coding DNA: TGTGCCAGCAGTTGGCAGGGGTACACTGAAGCTTTCTTT.

The chain joins TRBV18 to TRBJ1-1, with unresolved D. V was shortened by 0 bases and J by 8 bases, with 19 bases between the two germline ends. This CDR3 is built from 16 residues. The germline gives CDR1 KGHSH, CDR2 LQKENI. The CDR3 nucleotides are TGTGCCAGCTCACCACCTTCACGGGTTCGGGAGAGGGAAGCTTTCTTT. Translation gives CASSPPSRVREREAFF.

The rearrangement joins TRBV28 to TRBJ1-2; maybe TRBD1 (6 bases). Trimming cost V 7 bases and J 0 bases, with 12 bases left between them. The CDR3 totals 14 residues. Germline-derived CDR1 and CDR2 are MDHEN and SYDVKM. The CDR3 spells CASTSTGANYGYTF. The CDR3 DNA sequence: TGTGCCAGCACCTCGACAGGAGCTAACTATGGCTACACCTTC.

The chain links TRBV30 to TRBJ2-5; D ambiguous. With 7 bases removed from V and 3 bases from J, the gap between germline ends came to 18 bases. CDR3 length: 14 residues. Germline V lookup: CDR1 GTSNPN, CDR2 SVGIG (reference sequence). For the CDR3, the DNA is TGTGCCTCGCTGTGGCCAGTCAAGAAAGAGACCCAGTACTTC. This gives the protein CASLWPVKKETQYF.

This chain uses TRBV19 with TRBJ2-2; tentatively, D is TRBD2 (5 bases). The CDR3 contains 13 residues. CDR1 and CDR2 from the germline V gene are LNHDA and SQIVND (reference sequence). The V and J ends lost 5 bases and 4 bases respectively, with 8 bases between them. CDR3 protein: CASSPRGTGELFF. The CDR3 nucleotides read TGTGCCAGTAGTCCCCGGGGCACCGGGGAGCTGTTTTTT. The full variable domain, its missing parts supplied by reference TRBV19 and TRBJ2-2, is DGGITQSPKYLFRKEGQNVTLSCEQNLNHDAMYWYRQDPGQGLRLIYYSQIVNDFQKGDIAEGYSVSREKKESFPLTVTSAQKNPTAFYLCASSPRGTGELFFGEGSRLTVL.

The chain joins TRBV11-1 to TRBJ1-2; tentative D call: TRBD1 (5 bases). Trimming took 4 bases from V and 4 from J, leaving 10 bases between them. CDR1 and CDR2 from the germline V gene are SGHAT and FQDESV (reference sequence). The CDR3 totals 13 residues. Here the CDR3 reads CASSSNRIYGYTF. In nucleotides, the CDR3 is TGTGCCAGCAGCTCCAACAGGATCTATGGCTACACCTTC. The full variable domain, its missing parts supplied by reference TRBV11-1 and TRBJ1-2, is EAEVAQSPRYKITEKSQAVAFWCDPISGHATLYWYRQILGQGPELLVQFQDESVVDDSQLPKDRFSAERLKGVDSTLKIQPAELGDSAMYLCASSSNRIYGYTFGSGTRLTVV.

Here the CDR3 DNA reads TGTGCCAGCAGCGTAGCTTACCCAGGGGGGCCGGAGGAGACCCAGTACTTC. It yields the protein CASSVAYPGGPEETQYF. This chain links TRBV9 with TRBJ2-5, with a tentative D call TRBD1 (7 bases). This CDR3 has 17 residues. Germline CDR1 reads SGDLS; CDR2 reads YYNGEE. Trimming took 0 bases from V and 5 from J, leaving 20 bases between them.

This chain uses TRBV3-1 (or the pseudogene TRBV3-2) with TRBJ2-2, with D perhaps TRBD2 (6 bases). The CDR3 has 16 amino acids. Germline CDR1 reads LGHDT; CDR2 reads YNNKEL (reference sequence). V lost 3 bases and J lost 0, with 11 bases in between. The DNA for the CDR3 is TGTGCCAGCAGCCAGGGGACTGGTTCGAACACCGGGGAGCTGTTTTTT. Translating gives CASSQGTGSNTGELFF.

The chain joins TRBV19 to TRBJ2-1; D possibly corresponds to TRBD2 (7 bases). V lost 0 bases to trimming and J lost 5 bases, with 11 bases between them. CDR1 is LNHDA and CDR2 is SQIVND in the germline V gene (reference sequence). The CDR3 is 15 amino acids. CDR3 sequence reads: CASSIDRGGNNEQFF. CDR3 coding DNA: TGTGCCAGTAGTATAGACAGGGGAGGGAACAATGAGCAGTTCTTC. Full variable domain (rest looked up from reference TRBV19 and TRBJ2-1): DGGITQSPKYLFRKEGQNVTLSCEQNLNHDAMYWYRQDPGQGLRLIYYSQIVNDFQKGDIAEGYSVSREKKESFPLTVTSAQKNPTAFYLCASSIDRGGNNEQFFGPGTRLTVL.

The CDR3 sequence: CASSPAGGPPDTQYF. The CDR3 nucleotides are TGCGCCAGCAGTCCAGCGGGGGGGCCTCCAGATACGCAGTATTTT. This rearrangement joins TRBV10-1 to TRBJ2-3; 10 positions match TRBD2. Germline CDR1 reads WNHNN; CDR2 reads SYGVQD (reference sequence). The CDR3 is made up of 15 amino acids. V shed 5 bases, J shed 4 bases, and the junction held 6 bases outside the gene matches.

CDR3 sequence (DNA): TGTGCCAGCAGCCCCGGGACAGGGGCCAACTATGGCTACACCTTC. Amino acids: CASSPGTGANYGYTF. V is TRBV5-4 and J is TRBJ1-2; 10 bases line up with TRBD1. There are 15 residues in the CDR3. In germline, CDR1 is SGHNT, CDR2 YYREEE (reference sequence). V lost 4 bases, J lost 2 bases, and 5 bases stayed unmatched.

The rearrangement uses TRBV27 and TRBJ1-2; the match to TRBD1 covers 8 bases. The V and J ends lost 3 bases and 7 bases, in that order; junction bases with no gene match: 4. CDR3 length: 13 amino acids. Germline CDR1 is MNHEY and CDR2 is SMNVEV (reference sequence). The CDR3 loop is CASSFFGQGGYTF. CDR3 coding DNA: TGTGCCAGCAGTTTTTTCGGACAGGGTGGCTACACCTTC.

The V and J genes are TRBV10-3 and TRBJ1-2; D is unclear. Germline V lookup: CDR1 ENHRY, CDR2 SYGVKD. V was pared by 4 bases and J by 2 bases, with 5 bases between. The CDR3 has 12 amino acids. CDR3 protein: CAISGQNYGYTF. The CDR3 nucleotides read TGTGCCATCAGTGGGCAGAACTATGGCTACACCTTC.